Judged by abundance, the clone carrying this T cell receptor beta chain is large. Repertoires were generated with immunoSEQ multiplex PCR, while TCRdb's copy carries only in-frame clones and drops some. In the table there are approximately 4,600 clones, approximately 30% of which are singletons. The data are from a study of graft-versus-host responses after intestinal transplantation. The CDR3 is made up of 12 amino acids. The V end lost 3 bases, the J end lost 8 bases, and 8 bases lay between the germline ends. Germline V gives CDR1 MNHNS, CDR2 SASEGT. Findings of the study overall: Declines in HvG clones occurring early post-transplant were associated with peak circulating GvH clone levels.

With roughly 200,000 irradiated, violet-dye-labeled stimulator cells, roughly 200,000 CFSE-labeled responder cells were plated. Proliferating CFSE-low CD3+CD4+ and CD3+CD8+ responders were sorted post-reaction. The origin of this receptor is a human patient who received an intestinal transplant. The chain employs TRBV6-1 and TRBJ1-5; no firm D call. The starting material was alloreactive CD4+ T cells from a mixed lymphocyte reaction culture, obtained before intestinal transplant. Subset denoted: CFSE-low proliferating T cells sorted from roughly six-day pre-transplant mixed lymphocyte reaction (GvH or HvG direction). This CDR3 is CASSEGSEPQHF. Written as DNA, the CDR3 is TGTGCCAGCAGTGAGGGTTCGGAGCCCCAGCATTTT.